This TCR beta chain is drawn from a study of blood T cell repertoires in COVID-19. TCRdb's table, derived via immunoSEQ multiplex PCR, lists solely in-frame clones and lacks some. Among 200,000 to 300,000 clones listed, around four fifths were seen once. CDR1 is SGHVS, CDR2 FQNEAQ, per germline. The CDR3 extends over 14 amino acids. The sample consisted of peripheral blood. The sequence was collected from a man between 40 and 49 years old with acute or convalescent COVID-19. The rearrangement joins TRBV7-8 to TRBJ1-2; 8 bases are a match to TRBD1. The CDR3 DNA is TGTGCGAGCCTCCCGAATGCAGGGGGCCTTGGCTACACCTTC. Its translation: CASLPNAGGLGYTF.